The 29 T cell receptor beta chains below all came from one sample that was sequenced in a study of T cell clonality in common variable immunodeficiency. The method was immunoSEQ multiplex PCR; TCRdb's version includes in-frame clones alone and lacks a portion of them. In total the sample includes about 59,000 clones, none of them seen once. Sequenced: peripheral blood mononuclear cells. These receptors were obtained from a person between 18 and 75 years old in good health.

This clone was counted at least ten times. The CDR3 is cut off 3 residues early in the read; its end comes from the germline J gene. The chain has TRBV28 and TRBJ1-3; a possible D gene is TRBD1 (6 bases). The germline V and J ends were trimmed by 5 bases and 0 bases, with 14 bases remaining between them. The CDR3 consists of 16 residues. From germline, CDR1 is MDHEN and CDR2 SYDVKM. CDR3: CASSLETGLSGNTIYF. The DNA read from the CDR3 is TGTGCCAGCAGTCTAGAGACAGGACTCTCTGGAAACACC.

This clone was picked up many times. The sequenced part of the CDR3 DNA is TGCAGCGGTCCTAGAACGGGTCCCATGAACTCTTCACCC. This codes for CSGPRTGPMNSSP. The entire CDR3 sequence reads CSGPRTGPMNSSPLHF. The rearrangement uses TRBV29-1 and TRBJ1-6; D ambiguous. The sequenced fragment ends 3 residues before the CDR3 boundary, so the rest is inferred from the germline J gene. The V end was cut by 7 bases, the J end by 9 bases, with 25 bases between. CDR1 and CDR2 from the germline V gene are SQVTM and ANQGSEA. CDR3 length equals 16 residues.

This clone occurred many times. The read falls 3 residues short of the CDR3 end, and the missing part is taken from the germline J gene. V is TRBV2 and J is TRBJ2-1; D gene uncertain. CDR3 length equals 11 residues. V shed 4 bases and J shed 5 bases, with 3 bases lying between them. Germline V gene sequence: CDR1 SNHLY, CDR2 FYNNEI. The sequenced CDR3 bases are TGTGCCAGCAGTGCGGACAATGAG. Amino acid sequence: CASSADNE. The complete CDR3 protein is CASSADNEQFF.

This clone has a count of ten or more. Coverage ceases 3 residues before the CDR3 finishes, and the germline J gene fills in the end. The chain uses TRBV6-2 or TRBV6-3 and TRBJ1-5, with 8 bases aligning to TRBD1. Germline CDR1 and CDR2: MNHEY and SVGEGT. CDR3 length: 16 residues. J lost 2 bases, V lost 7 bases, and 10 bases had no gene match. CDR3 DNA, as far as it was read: TGTGCCAGCACCCCCGGCCCGGGACAGGGCAATCAGCCC. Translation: CASTPGPGQGNQP. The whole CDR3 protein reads CASTPGPGQGNQPQHF.

The DNA read from the CDR3 is TGTGCCAGTAGTGGGGACAGGGAATTAGATACG. Its translation is CASSGDRELDT. The CDR3 in full is CASSGDRELDTQYF. The chain combines TRBV19 with TRBJ2-3, with 9 positions matching TRBD1. The read terminates 3 residues before the CDR3 end, so the remaining end is supplied by the germline J gene. This CDR3 has 14 residues. The germline V gene encodes CDR1 LNHDA and CDR2 SQIVND (reference sequence). The V segment lost 5 bases and the J segment 5 bases; nucleotides outside the gene matches: 5.

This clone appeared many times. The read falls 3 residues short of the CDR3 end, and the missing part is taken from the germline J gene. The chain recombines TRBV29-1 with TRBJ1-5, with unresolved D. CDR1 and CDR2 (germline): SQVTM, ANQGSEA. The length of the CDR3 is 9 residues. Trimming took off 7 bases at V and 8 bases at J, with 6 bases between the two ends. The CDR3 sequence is CSAGEPQHF. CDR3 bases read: TGCAGCGCCGGGGAGCCC.

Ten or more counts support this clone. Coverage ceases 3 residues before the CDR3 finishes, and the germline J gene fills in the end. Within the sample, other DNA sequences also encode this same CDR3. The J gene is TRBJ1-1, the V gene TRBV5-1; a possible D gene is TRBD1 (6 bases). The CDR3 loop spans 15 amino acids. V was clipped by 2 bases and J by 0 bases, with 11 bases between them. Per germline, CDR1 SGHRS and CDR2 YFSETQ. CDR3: CASSLTTGLNTEAFF. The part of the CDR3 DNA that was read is TGCGCCAGCAGCTTAACGACAGGTTTGAACACTGAA.

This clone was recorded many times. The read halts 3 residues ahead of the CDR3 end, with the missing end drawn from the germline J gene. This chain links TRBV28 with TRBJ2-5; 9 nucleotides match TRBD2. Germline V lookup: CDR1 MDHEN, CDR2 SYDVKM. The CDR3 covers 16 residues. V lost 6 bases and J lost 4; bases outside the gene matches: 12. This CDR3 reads CASRTTRAGGAETQYF. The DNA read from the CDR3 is TGTGCCAGCAGGACTACTAGAGCGGGGGGCGCAGAGACC.

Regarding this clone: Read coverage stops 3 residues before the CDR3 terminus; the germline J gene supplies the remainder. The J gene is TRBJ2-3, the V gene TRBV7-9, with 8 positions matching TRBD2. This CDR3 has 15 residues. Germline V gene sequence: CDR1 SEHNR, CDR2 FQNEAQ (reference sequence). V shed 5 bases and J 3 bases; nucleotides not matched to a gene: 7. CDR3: CASSPQGGGTDTQYF. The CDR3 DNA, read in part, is TGTGCCAGCAGCCCCCAGGGCGGGGGGACAGATACG.

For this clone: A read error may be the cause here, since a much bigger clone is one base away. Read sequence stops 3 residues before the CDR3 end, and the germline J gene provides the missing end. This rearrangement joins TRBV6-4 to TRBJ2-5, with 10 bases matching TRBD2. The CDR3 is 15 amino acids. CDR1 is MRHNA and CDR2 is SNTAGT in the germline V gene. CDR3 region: CASSVLAGGTDTQYF. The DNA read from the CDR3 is TGTGCCAGCAGTGTCTTAGCGGGAGGCACAGATACC.

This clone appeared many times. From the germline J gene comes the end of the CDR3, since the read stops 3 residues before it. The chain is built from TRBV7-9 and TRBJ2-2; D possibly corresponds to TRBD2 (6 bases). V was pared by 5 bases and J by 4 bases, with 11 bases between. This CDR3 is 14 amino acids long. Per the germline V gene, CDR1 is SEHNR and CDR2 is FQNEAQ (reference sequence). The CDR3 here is CASSLLGGTGELFF. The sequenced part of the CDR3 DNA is TGTGCCAGCAGCCTGCTGGGGGGCACCGGGGAG. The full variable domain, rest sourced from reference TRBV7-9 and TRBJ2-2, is DTGVSQNPRHKITKRGQNVTFRCDPISEHNRLYWYRQTLGQGPEFLTYFQNEAQLEKSRLLSDRFSAERPKGSFSTLEIQRTEQGDSAMYLCASSLLGGTGELFFGEGSRLTVL.

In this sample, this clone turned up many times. CDR3 DNA (partial): TGTGCCAGCTCACCGGGACTAGCGGGAGGGCCAGATACG. The encoded protein is CASSPGLAGGPDT. The entire CDR3 sequence reads CASSPGLAGGPDTQYF. This chain links TRBV18 with TRBJ2-3, with 16 bases identical to TRBD2. The sequenced fragment ends 3 residues before the CDR3 boundary, so the rest is inferred from the germline J gene. V was clipped by 3 bases and J by 4 bases; unmatched bases: 1. CDR1 is KGHSH and CDR2 is LQKENI in the germline V gene. There are 16 residues in the CDR3.

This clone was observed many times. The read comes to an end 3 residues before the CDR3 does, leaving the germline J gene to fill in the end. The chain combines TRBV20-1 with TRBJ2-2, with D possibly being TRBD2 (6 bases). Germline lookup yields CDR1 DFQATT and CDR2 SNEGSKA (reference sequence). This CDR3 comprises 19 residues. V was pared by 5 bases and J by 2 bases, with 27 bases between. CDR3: CSAFPGLGTGRRNTGELFF. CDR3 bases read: TGCAGTGCTTTTCCGGGACTGGGTACTGGGCGTCGCAACACCGGGGAG.

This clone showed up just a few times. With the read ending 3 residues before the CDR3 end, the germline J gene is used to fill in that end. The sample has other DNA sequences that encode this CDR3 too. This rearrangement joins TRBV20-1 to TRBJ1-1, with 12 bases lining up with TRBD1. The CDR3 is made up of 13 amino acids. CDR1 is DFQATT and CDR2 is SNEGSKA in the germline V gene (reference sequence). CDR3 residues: CSASRGQGAGAFF. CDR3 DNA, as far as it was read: TGCAGTGCTAGTAGGGGACAGGGGGCAGGA.

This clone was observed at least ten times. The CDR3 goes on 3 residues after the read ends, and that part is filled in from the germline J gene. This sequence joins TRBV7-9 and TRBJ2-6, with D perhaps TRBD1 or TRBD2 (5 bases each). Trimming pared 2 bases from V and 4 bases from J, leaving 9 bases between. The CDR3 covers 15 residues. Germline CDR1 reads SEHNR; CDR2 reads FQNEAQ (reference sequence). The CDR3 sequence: CASSLPGSGANVLTF. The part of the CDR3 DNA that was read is TGTGCCAGCAGCTTACCAGGGAGCGGGGCCAACGTC.

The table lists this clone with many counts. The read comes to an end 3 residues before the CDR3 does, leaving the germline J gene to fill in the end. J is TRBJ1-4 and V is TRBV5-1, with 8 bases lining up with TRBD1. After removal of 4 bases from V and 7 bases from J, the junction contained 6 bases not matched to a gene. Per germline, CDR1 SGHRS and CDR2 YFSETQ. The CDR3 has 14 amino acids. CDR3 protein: CASSTDREGEKLFF. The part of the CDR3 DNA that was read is TGCGCCAGCAGCACGGACAGGGAAGGTGAAAAA.

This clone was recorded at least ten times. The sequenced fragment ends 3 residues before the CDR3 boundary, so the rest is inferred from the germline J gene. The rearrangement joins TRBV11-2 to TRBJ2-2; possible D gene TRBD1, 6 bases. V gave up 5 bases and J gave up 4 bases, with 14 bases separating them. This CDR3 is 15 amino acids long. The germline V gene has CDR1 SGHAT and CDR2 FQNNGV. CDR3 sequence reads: CASSPPGARTGELFF. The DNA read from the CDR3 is TGTGCCAGCAGCCCCCCAGGGGCTCGCACCGGGGAG.

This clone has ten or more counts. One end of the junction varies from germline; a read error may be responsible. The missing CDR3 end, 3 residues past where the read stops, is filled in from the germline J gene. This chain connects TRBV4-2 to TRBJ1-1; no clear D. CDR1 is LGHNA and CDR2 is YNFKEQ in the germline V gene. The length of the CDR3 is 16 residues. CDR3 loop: CASRLFVRSSNTEAFF. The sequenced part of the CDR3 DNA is TGCGCCAGCAGGTTATTTGTAAGGTCTTCGAACACTGAA.

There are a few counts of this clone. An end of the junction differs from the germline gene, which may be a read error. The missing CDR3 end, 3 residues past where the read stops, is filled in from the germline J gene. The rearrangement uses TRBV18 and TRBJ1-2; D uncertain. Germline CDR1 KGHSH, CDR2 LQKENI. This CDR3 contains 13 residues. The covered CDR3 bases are TGTGCCAGCGCACCCTTAAGCTCCTACGAC. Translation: CASAPLSSYD. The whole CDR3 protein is CASAPLSSYDYTF.

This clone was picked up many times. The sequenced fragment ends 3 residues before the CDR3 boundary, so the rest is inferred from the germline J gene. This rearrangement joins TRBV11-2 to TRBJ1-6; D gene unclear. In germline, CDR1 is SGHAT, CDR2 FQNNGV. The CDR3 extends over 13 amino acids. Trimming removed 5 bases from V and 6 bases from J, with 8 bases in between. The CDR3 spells CASSPQPNSPLHF. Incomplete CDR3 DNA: TGTGCCAGCAGCCCACAGCCTAATTCACCC.

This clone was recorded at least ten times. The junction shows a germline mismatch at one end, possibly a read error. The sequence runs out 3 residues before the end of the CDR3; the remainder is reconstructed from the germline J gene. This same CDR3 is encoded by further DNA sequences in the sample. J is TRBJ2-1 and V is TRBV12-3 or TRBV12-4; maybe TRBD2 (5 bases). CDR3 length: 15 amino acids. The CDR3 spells CASSLASYPYNEQFF. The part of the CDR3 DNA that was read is TGTGCCAGCAGCTTAGCGAGCTACCCCTACAATGAG.

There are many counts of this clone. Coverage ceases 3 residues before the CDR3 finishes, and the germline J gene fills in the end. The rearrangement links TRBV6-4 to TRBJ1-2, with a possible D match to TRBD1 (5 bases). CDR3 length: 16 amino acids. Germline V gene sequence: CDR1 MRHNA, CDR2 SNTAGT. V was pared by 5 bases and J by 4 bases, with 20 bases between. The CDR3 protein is CASSRESGVGPYGYTF. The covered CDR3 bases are TGTGCCAGCAGTAGAGAGTCGGGAGTGGGGCCCTATGGC.

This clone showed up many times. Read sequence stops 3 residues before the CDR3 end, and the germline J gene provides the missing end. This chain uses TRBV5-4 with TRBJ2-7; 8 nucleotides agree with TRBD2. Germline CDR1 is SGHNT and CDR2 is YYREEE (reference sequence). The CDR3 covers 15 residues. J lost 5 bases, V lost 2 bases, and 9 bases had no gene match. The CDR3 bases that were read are TGTGCCAGCAGCTTCGTCGGGACTAGTGGTAACGAG. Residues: CASSFVGTSGNE. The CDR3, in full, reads CASSFVGTSGNEQYF. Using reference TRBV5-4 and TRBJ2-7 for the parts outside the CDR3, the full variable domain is ETGVTQSPTHLIKTRGQQVTLRCSSQSGHNTVSWYQQALGQGPQFIFQYYREEENGRGNFPPRFSGLQFPNYSSELNVNALELDDSALYLCASSFVGTSGNEQYFGPGTRLTVT.

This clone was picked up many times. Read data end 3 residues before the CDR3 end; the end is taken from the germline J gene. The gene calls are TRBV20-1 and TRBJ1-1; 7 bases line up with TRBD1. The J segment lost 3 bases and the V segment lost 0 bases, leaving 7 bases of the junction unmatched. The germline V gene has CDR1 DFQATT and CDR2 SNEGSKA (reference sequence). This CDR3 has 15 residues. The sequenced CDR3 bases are TGCAGTGCTAGAGAAATCGCGCAGGGGGACACTGAA. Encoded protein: CSAREIAQGDTE. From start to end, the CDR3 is CSAREIAQGDTEAFF.

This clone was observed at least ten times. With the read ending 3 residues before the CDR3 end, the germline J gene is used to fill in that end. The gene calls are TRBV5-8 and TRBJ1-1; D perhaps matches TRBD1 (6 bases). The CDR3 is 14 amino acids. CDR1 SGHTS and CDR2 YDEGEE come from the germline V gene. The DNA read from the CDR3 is TGTGCCAGCAGCTTGACCGCTCAGGGGCCCGAA. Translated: CASSLTAQGPE. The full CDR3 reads CASSLTAQGPEAFF. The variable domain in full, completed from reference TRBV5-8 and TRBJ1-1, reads EAGVTQSPTHLIKTRGQQATLRCSPISGHTSVYWYQQALGLGLQFLLWYDEGEERNRGNFPPRFSGRQFPNYSSELNVNALELEDSALYLCASSLTAQGPEAFFGQGTRLTVV.

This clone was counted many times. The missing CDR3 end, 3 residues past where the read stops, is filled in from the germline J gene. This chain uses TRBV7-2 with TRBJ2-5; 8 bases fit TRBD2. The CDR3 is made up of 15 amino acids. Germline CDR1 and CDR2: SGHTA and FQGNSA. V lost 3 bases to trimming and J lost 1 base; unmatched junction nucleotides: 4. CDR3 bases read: TGTGCCAGCAGCTTGTTGGCGGGAGGCCAAGAGACC. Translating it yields CASSLLAGGQET. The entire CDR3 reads CASSLLAGGQETQYF.

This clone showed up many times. The CDR3 bases that were read are TGTGCCAGCAGCTACCCCGGGGCAGATACG. It is translated as CASSYPGADT. The CDR3, in full, reads CASSYPGADTQYF. This sequence joins TRBV7-9 and TRBJ2-3; D is perhaps TRBD2 (5 bases). The sequence runs out 3 residues before the end of the CDR3; the remainder is reconstructed from the germline J gene. Germline CDR1 SEHNR, CDR2 FQNEAQ (reference sequence). V lost 4 bases to trimming and J lost 4 bases, with 9 bases between them. The CDR3 is 13 amino acids.

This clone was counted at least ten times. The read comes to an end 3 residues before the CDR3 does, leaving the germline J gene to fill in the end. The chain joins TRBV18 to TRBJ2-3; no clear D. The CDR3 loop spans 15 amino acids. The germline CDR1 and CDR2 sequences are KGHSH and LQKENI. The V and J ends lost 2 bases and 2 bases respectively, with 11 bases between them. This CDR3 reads CASSPASLTTDTQYF. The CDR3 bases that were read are TGTGCCAGCTCACCAGCATCGCTAACCACAGATACG.

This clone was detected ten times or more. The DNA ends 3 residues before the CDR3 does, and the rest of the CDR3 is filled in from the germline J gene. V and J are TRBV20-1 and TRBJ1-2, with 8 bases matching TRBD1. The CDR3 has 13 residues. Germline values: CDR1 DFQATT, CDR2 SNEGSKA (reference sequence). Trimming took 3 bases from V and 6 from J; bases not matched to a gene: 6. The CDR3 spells CSARDRATHGYTF. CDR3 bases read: TGCAGTGCTAGGGACAGGGCTACCCATGGC.